Listed below are T cell receptor beta chains from one sample, sequenced in a study of blood T cell repertoires in COVID-19. Some clones are missing from TCRdb's copy, which holds only in-frame ones; the method was immunoSEQ multiplex PCR. Of about 300,000 clones in the sample, about 83% are singletons; the top ten hold about 1.2%. The sample taken for sequencing was peripheral blood. The receptors were sampled from a woman in her forties or fifties with acute or convalescent COVID-19. CDR3s include the opening cysteine and the closing phenylalanine or tryptophan. A D gene is named only where the DNA matches it firmly. Where a row states a size, it is once, few, many or the class of an expanded clone; other rows omit it.

CDR3 DNA: TGTGCCAGTAGCCCCGGGGTCCTCGCCTCCTATGGCTACACCTTC; CDR3 protein: CASSPGVLASYGYTF; clone size: NA; D gene: NA; J gene: TRBJ1-2; V gene: TRBV19
CDR3 DNA: TGTGCCAGTAGTATTACGTCCGGTCTGTATTTT; CDR3 protein: CASSITSGLYF; clone size: NA; D gene: NA; J gene: TRBJ2-3; V gene: TRBV19
CDR3 DNA: TGCGCCAGCAGCAACCACCCCGCGTCGGGTGAGACCCAGTACTTC; CDR3 protein: CASSNHPASGETQYF; clone size: once; D gene: NA; J gene: TRBJ2-5; V gene: TRBV5-1
CDR3 DNA: TGCGCCAGCAGCCAAGAGGGAAGGGGACAAACTGAAGCTTTCTTT; CDR3 protein: CASSQEGRGQTEAFF; clone size: NA; D gene: NA; J gene: TRBJ1-1; V gene: TRBV4-1
CDR3 DNA: TGTGCCAGCTCACCACCGACAGTCTCTGGAAACACCATATATTTT; CDR3 protein: CASSPPTVSGNTIYF; clone size: few; D gene: NA; J gene: TRBJ1-3; V gene: TRBV18
CDR3 DNA: TGCGCCAGCAGCTTGGGAGGGAACACTGAAGCTTTCTTT; CDR3 protein: CASSLGGNTEAFF; clone size: many; D gene: NA; J gene: TRBJ1-1; V gene: TRBV5-1
CDR3 DNA: TGTGCCACCAGTGACTACCGGGACAGCGAAGATACGCAGTATTTT; CDR3 protein: CATSDYRDSEDTQYF; clone size: NA; D gene: TRBD1; J gene: TRBJ2-3; V gene: TRBV24-1
CDR3 DNA: TGTGCCACCAGTGATGGACAGGGGACTGGAAACACCATATATTTT; CDR3 protein: CATSDGQGTGNTIYF; clone size: once; D gene: TRBD1; J gene: TRBJ1-3; V gene: TRBV24-1
CDR3 DNA: TGTGCCTGGAGTGGGGAGGGCCACGGTAATTCACCCCTCCACTTT; CDR3 protein: CAWSGEGHGNSPLHF; clone size: NA; D gene: NA; J gene: TRBJ1-6; V gene: TRBV30
CDR3 DNA: TGCAGCGCTGGGGGACATATGAACACTGAAGCTTTCTTT; CDR3 protein: CSAGGHMNTEAFF; clone size: NA; D gene: NA; J gene: TRBJ1-1; V gene: TRBV29-1
CDR3 DNA: TGTGCCAGCAGCTTGATCGAGGGAAGCCTTTCTGGAAACACCATATATTTT; CDR3 protein: CASSLIEGSLSGNTIYF; clone size: NA; D gene: NA; J gene: TRBJ1-3; V gene: TRBV5-6
CDR3 DNA: TGTGCCAGCAGCCGCGGCGGGAGCGGGACAGATACGCAGTATTTT; CDR3 protein: CASSRGGSGTDTQYF; clone size: NA; D gene: TRBD2; J gene: TRBJ2-3; V gene: TRBV11-2
CDR3 DNA: TGTGCCAGCAGTGGATCTAGGACTATATACAATGAGCAGTTCTTC; CDR3 protein: CASSGSRTIYNEQFF; clone size: NA; D gene: NA; J gene: TRBJ2-1; V gene: TRBV2
CDR3 DNA: TGTGCCAGCAGTGACAGGCACCTTGGCTACACCTTC; CDR3 protein: CASSDRHLGYTF; clone size: NA; D gene: NA; J gene: TRBJ1-2; V gene: TRBV6-1
CDR3 DNA: TGTGCCAGCTCAGGGCGGGCTAACACCGGGGAGCTGTTTTTT; CDR3 protein: CASSGRANTGELFF; clone size: few; D gene: NA; J gene: TRBJ2-2; V gene: TRBV18
CDR3 DNA: TGTGCCTGGAGAGAGCCAGTCGCGGGGGGCTACACCTTC; CDR3 protein: CAWREPVAGGYTF; clone size: NA; D gene: NA; J gene: TRBJ1-2; V gene: TRBV30
CDR3 DNA: TGTGCCAGCAGCCAAACACCGGGACTAGGGAAAGATACGCAGTATTTT; CDR3 protein: CASSQTPGLGKDTQYF; clone size: NA; D gene: TRBD2; J gene: TRBJ2-3; V gene: TRBV4-2
CDR3 DNA: TGTGCCAGCAGCCCCCAGTACGGGGTTGGCTACACCTTC; CDR3 protein: CASSPQYGVGYTF; clone size: NA; D gene: NA; J gene: TRBJ1-2; V gene: TRBV6-5
CDR3 DNA: TGTGCCAGCAGCGGAACAGGGTTGACTGAAGCTTTCTTT; CDR3 protein: CASSGTGLTEAFF; clone size: NA; D gene: NA; J gene: TRBJ1-1; V gene: TRBV5-8
CDR3 DNA: TGTGCCAGCAGCTTAGGAGCGGGGGGACCCACAGATACGCAGTATTTT; CDR3 protein: CASSLGAGGPTDTQYF; clone size: NA; D gene: TRBD2; J gene: TRBJ2-3; V gene: TRBV7-2
CDR3 DNA: TGTGCCAGCAGTTACTTGAGTCAGGGTTCAGAGGGCTACACCTTC; CDR3 protein: CASSYLSQGSEGYTF; clone size: NA; D gene: NA; J gene: TRBJ1-2; V gene: TRBV6-6
CDR3 DNA: TGCAGTGCTAGTAGGGCCACGGGGGCCAAAAACATTCAGTACTTC; CDR3 protein: CSASRATGAKNIQYF; clone size: NA; D gene: NA; J gene: TRBJ2-4; V gene: TRBV20-1
CDR3 DNA: TGTGCCAGTAGTCCTAGACTAGCGGGGACCCTAAATCTCGGGGAGCAGTACTTC; CDR3 protein: CASSPRLAGTLNLGEQYF; clone size: NA; D gene: TRBD2; J gene: TRBJ2-7; V gene: TRBV19
CDR3 DNA: TGTGCCAGCAGTCAGGGGGGCACAGATACGCAGTATTTT; CDR3 protein: CASSQGGTDTQYF; clone size: NA; D gene: TRBD1; J gene: TRBJ2-3; V gene: TRBV6-5
CDR3 DNA: TGTGCCAGTAGGCGACAGGACCAAGAGACCCAGTACTTC; CDR3 protein: CASRRQDQETQYF; clone size: NA; D gene: NA; J gene: TRBJ2-5; V gene: TRBV19
CDR3 DNA: TGTGCCAGCAGCCAAGACGCTAGCGGGAGAGCTGAGTACTTC; CDR3 protein: CASSQDASGRAEYF; clone size: NA; D gene: TRBD2; J gene: TRBJ2-7; V gene: TRBV3-1/TRBV3-2
CDR3 DNA: TGTGCCAGCAGCCCACAGGGGACAAGCACAGATACGCAGTATTTT; CDR3 protein: CASSPQGTSTDTQYF; clone size: once; D gene: TRBD1; J gene: TRBJ2-3; V gene: TRBV11-3
CDR3 DNA: TGTGCCAGCAGGGGGACTGGCGGGGGGGACACAGATACGCAGTATTTT; CDR3 protein: CASRGTGGGDTDTQYF; clone size: NA; D gene: TRBD2; J gene: TRBJ2-3; V gene: TRBV2
CDR3 DNA: TGTGCCAGCAGTTTAACAGGGGGTTCCTATAATTCACCCCTCCACTTT; CDR3 protein: CASSLTGGSYNSPLHF; clone size: NA; D gene: TRBD1; J gene: TRBJ1-6; V gene: TRBV27